The following is a T cell receptor beta chain sequence with its context. The antigen is unknown. The sample originates from a study of shared clonotypes between healthy human individuals. Broader study findings: Sequencing of the sorted subsets was shown by rarefaction to be incomplete despite large depth. Non-shared clonotypes had lower generation probabilities than those shared by all four donors.

CD45RO-negative cells were positively selected for CCR7, leaving out terminally differentiated effector memory CD45RA+ cells. Caucasian adults residing in Nashville, Tennessee made up all the donors. The method was immunoSEQ multiplex PCR; TCRdb's version includes in-frame clones alone and lacks a portion of them. This sample carries about 2 million clones, approximately 95% of them seen once, and the ten largest clones take more than 0.95%. V gave up 3 bases and J gave up 6 bases, with 13 bases separating them. This CDR3 is 14 amino acids long. CDR1 is LGHNA, CDR2 YSLEER, per germline. Sequencing was done on a sample of naive CD8+ T cells sorted from blood. The chain employs TRBV4-3 and TRBJ2-3, with D uncertain. This clonotype originated in a man younger than 30 in good health. The CDR3 here is CASSQSQLGDTQYF. The CDR3 DNA is TGCGCCAGCAGCCAGTCACAATTGGGGGATACGCAGTATTTT.